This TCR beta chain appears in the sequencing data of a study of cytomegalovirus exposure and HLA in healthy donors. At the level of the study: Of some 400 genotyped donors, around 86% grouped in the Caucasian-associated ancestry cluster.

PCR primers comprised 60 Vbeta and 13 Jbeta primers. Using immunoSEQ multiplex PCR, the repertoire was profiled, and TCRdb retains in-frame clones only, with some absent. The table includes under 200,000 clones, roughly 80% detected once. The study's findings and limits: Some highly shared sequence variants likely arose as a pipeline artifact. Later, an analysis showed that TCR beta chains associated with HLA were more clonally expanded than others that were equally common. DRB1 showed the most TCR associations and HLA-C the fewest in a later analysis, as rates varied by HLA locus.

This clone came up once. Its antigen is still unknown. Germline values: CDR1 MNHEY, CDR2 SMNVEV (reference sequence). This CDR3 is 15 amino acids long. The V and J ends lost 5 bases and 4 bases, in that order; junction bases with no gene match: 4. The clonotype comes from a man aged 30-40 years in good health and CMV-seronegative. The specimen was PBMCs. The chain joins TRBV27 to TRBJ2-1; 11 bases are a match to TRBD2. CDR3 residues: CASSHGTSGYNEQFF. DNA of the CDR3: TGTGCCAGCAGTCACGGGACTAGCGGTTACAATGAGCAGTTCTTC.